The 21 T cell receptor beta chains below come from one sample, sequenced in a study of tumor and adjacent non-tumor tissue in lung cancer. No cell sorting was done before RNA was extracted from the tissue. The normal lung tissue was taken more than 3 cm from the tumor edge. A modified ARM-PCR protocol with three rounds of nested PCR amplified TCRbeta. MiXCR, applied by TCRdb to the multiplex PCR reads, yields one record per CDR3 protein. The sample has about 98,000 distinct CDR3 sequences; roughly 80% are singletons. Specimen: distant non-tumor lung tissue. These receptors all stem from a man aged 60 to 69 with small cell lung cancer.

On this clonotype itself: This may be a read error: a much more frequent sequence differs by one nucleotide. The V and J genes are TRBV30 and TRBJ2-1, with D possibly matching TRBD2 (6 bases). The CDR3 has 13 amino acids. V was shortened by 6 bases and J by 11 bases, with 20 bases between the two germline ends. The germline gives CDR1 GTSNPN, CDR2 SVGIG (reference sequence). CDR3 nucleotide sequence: TGTGCCTGTACTCGGGGGAGCGGGCCGCAGCAGTTCTTC. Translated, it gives CACTRGSGPQQFF.

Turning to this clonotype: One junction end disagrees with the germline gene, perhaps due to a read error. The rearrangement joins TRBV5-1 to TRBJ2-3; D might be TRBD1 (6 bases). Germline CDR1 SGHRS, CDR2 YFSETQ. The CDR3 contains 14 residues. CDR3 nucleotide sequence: TGCGCCAGCAGCTTTGGAGGTTGGACAGATACGCTGTATTTT. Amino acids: CASSFGGWTDTLYF. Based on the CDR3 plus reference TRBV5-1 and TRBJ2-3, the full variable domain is KAGVTQTPRYLIKTRGQQVTLSCSPISGHRSVSWYQQTPGQGLQFLFEYFSETQRNKGNFPGRFSGRQFSNSRSEMNVSTLELGDSALYLCASSFGGWTDTLYFGPGTRLTVL.

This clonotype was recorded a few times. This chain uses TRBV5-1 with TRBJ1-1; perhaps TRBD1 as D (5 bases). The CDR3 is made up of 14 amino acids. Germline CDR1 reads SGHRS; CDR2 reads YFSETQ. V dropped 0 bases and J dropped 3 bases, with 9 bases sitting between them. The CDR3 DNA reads TGCGCCAGCAGCTTGGCGGGGGTCGACACTGAAGCTTTCTTT. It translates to CASSLAGVDTEAFF.

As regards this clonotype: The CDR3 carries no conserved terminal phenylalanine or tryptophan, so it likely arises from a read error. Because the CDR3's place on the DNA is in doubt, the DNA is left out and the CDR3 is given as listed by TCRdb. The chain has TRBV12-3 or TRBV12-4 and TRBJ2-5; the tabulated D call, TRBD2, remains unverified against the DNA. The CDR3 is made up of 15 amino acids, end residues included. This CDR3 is CASSPYSGGQETHYL.

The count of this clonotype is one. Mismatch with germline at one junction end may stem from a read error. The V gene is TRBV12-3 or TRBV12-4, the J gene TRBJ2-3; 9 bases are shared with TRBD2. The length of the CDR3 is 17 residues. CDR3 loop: CASRRTTTSGGTGTQYF. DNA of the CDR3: TGTGCCAGCAGGCGAACCACGACTAGCGGAGGCACAGGTACGCAGTATTTT.

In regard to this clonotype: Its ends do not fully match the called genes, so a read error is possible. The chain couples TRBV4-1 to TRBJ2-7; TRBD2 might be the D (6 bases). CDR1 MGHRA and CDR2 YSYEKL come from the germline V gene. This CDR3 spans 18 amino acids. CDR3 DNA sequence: TGCGCCAGTAGCCAAGAAGATATCGGGAGATTAAAAACCTACGAGCAGTACTTC. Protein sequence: CASSQEDIGRLKTYEQYF.

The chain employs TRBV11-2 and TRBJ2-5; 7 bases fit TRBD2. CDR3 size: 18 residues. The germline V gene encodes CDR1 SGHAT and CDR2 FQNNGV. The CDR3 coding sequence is TGTCGCAGCAGCTTAGTAGCGGGCCTCCTTGTCAAACAAGAGACCCAGTACTTC. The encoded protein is CRSSLVAGLLVKQETQYF. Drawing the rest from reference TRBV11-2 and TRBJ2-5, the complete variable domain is EAGVAQSPRYKIIEKRQSVAFWCNPISGHATLYWYQQILGQGPKLLIQFQNNGVVDDSQLPKDRFSAERLKGVDSTLKIQPAKLEDSAVYLCRSSLVAGLLVKQETQYFGPGTRLLVL.

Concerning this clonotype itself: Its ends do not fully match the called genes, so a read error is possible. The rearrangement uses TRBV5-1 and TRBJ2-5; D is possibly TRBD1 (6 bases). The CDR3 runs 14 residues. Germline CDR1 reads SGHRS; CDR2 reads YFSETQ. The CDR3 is CACSPTTGYVTQYF. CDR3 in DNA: TGCGCCTGCAGCCCGACTACAGGGTACGTGACCCAGTACTTC.

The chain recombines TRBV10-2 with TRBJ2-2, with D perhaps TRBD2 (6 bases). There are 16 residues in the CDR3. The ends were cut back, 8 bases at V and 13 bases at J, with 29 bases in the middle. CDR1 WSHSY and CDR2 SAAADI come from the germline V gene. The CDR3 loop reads CASRGGELANTWVLFF. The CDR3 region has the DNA TGCGCCAGCCGTGGAGGGGAATTAGCGAACACCTGGGTGCTGTTTTTT.

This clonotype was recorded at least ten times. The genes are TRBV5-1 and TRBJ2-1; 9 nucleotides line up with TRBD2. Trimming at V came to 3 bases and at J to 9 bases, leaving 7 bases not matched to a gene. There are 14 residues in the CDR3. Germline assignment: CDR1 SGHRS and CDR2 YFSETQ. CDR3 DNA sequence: TGCGCCAGCAGCTCAATAGTAGCGGGAGTTGAGCAGTTCTTC. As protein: CASSSIVAGVEQFF.

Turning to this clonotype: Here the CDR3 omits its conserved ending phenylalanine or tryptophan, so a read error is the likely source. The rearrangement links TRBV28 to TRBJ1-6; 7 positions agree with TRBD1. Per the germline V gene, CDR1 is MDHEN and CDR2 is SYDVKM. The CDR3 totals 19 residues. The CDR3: CDSRPDEMGTDYRNSPLHS. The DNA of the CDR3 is TGTGACAGCAGACCAGATGAGATGGGGACAGATTACCGTAATTCACCCCTCCACTCT.

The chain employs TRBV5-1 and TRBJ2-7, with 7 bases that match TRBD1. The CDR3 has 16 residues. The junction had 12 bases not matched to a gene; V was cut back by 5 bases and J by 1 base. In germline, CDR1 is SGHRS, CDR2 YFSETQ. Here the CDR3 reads CASSPSTSGQSYEQYF. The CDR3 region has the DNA TGCGCCAGCAGTCCGAGTACCTCGGGACAGTCCTACGAGCAGTACTTC.

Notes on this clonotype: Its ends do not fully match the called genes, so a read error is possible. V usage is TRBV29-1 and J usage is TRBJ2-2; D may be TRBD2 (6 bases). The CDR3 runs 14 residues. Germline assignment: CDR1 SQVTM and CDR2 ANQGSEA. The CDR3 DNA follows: TGCAGCGTGCTTTCCGGGACGTCTACGGGGGAACTGTTTTTT. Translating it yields CSVLSGTSTGELFF.

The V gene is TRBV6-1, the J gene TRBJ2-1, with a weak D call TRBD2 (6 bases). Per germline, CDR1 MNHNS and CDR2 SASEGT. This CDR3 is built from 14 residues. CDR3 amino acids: CASADSGLYNEQFF. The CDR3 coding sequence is TGTGCTAGCGCCGACAGCGGGCTTTACAATGAGCAGTTCTTC.

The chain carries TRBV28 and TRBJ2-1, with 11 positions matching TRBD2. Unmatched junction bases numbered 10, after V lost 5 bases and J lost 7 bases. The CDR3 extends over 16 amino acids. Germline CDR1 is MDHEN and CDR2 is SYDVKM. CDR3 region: CASSPPIAGGLNEQFF. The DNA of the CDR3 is TGTGCCAGCAGTCCCCCTATAGCGGGAGGGCTGAATGAGCAGTTCTTC.

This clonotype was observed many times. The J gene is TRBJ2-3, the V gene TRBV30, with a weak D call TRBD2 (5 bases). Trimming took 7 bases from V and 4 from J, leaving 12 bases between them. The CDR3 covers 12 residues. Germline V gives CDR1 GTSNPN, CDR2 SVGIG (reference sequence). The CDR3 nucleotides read TGTGCCTTAGGACTGCGAGCAGATACGCAGTATTTT. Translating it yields CALGLRADTQYF.

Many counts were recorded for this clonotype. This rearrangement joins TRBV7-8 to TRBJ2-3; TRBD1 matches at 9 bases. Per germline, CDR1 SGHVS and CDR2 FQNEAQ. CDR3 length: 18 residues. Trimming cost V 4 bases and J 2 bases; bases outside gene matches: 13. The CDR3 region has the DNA TGTGCCAGCAGCTCCACCGGGACAGGGCGTTTAATCACAGATACGCAGTATTTT. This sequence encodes CASSSTGTGRLITDTQYF. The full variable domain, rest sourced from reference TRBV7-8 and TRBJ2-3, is GAGVSQSPRYKVAKRGQDVALRCDPISGHVSLFWYQQALGQGPEFLTYFQNEAQLDKSGLPSDRFFAERPEGSVSTLKIQRTQQEDSAVYLCASSSTGTGRLITDTQYFGPGTRLTVL.

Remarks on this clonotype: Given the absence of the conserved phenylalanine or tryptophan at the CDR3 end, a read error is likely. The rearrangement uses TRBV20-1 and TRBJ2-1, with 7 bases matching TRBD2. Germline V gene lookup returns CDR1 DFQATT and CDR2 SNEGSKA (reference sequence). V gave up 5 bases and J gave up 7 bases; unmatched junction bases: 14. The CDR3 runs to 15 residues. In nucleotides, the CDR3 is TGCAGTGCTTTGACTGGCGGGAGTTTTAGGAATGAGCAGTTCCTC. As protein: CSALTGGSFRNEQFL.

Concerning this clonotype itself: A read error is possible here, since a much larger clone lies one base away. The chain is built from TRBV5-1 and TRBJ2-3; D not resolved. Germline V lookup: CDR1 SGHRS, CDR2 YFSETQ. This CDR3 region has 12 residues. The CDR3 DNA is TGCGGCAGCAGCTTAGTATCAGATACGCAGTATTTT. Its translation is CGSSLVSDTQYF.

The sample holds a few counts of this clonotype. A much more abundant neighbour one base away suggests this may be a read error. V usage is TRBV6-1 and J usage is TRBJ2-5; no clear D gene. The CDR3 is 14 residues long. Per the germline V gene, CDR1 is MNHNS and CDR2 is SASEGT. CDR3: CVSSERKRLETQYF. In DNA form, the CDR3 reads TGTGTCAGCAGTGAAAGGAAGAGGTTAGAGACCCAGTACTTC.

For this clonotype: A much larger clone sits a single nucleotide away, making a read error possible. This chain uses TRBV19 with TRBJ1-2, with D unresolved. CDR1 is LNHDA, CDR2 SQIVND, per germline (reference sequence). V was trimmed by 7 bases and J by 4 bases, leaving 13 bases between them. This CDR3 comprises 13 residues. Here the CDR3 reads CASNRGRPYGYTF. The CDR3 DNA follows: TGTGCCAGTAACAGAGGCAGACCCTATGGCTACACCTTC.